This T cell receptor (beta chain) was sequenced in a study of T-cell reconstitution after alpha-beta-depleted transplantation in children. For TCRbeta, the library was prepared with unique molecular identifiers. TCRdb used MiXCR to reprocess the PCR reads, holding one entry per CDR3 protein. This table has approximately 70,000 distinct CDR3 sequences, over 4.5% appearing once. Germline V gene sequence: CDR1 KGHSH, CDR2 LQKENI. The CDR3 runs to 16 residues. V gave up 3 bases and J gave up 4 bases; unmatched junction bases: 11. This clonotype was found many times. The antigen is undetermined. Study findings and constraints: Two months or so post-transplant, alpha-beta T cells reportedly derived from several hundred expanded graft clones.

The source of this sequence is a boy under three years old who had a stem cell transplant for acute myeloid leukemia, so the T cells may come from the graft donor. The chain employs TRBV18 and TRBJ2-5; 7 bases match TRBD2. Specimen: PBMCs, mostly from graft donor cells, collected 180 days after TCRalphabeta/CD19-depleted stem cell transplant. CDR3 protein: CASSPLSTSTGETQYF. CDR3 nucleotides: TGTGCCAGCTCACCCCTATCGACTAGCACGGGAGAGACCCAGTACTTC.